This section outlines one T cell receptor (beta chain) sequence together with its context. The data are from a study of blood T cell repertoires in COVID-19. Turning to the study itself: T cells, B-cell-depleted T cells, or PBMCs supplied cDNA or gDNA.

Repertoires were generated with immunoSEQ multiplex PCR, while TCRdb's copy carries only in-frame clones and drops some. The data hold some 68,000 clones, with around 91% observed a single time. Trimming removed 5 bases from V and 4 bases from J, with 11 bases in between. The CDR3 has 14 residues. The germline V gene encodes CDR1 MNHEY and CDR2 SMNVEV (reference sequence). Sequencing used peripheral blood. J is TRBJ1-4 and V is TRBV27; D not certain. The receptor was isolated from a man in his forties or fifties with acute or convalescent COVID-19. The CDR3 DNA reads TGTGCCAGCAGTCAGTCAACCAATAATGAAAAACTGTTTTTT. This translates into CASSQSTNNEKLFF.